These T cell receptor beta chains were read from a single sample in a study of spatial heterogeneity in lung cancer. MiXCR, run by TCRdb on the 5' RACE reads, gives a single entry per CDR3 protein. The table records some 16,000 distinct CDR3 sequences, almost 7% of them present only once. The sequenced sample was lung tumor tissue, obtained at surgery. These receptors all come from a female donor with early-stage non-small cell lung cancer. CDR3s include the opening cysteine and the closing phenylalanine or tryptophan. D genes are given only for firm matches. A row's size may be missing; if present it is once, few, many or a size class.

clone size: NA; J gene: TRBJ1-2; D gene: NA; V gene: TRBV7-8; CDR3 protein: CASIAHRAANYGYTF; CDR3 DNA: TGTGCCAGCATAGCCCACAGGGCTGCTAACTATGGCTACACCTTC
clone size: many; J gene: TRBJ2-2; D gene: NA; V gene: TRBV7-3; CDR3 protein: CASSLTGGRGVTGELFF; CDR3 DNA: TGTGCCAGCAGCTTAACGGGAGGCAGGGGAGTAACCGGGGAGCTGTTTTTT
clone size: many; J gene: TRBJ1-4; D gene: NA; V gene: TRBV12-3/TRBV12-4; CDR3 protein: CASSFSGGNEKLFF; CDR3 DNA: TGTGCCAGCAGTTTCTCCGGGGGCAATGAAAAACTGTTTTTT
clone size: many; J gene: TRBJ2-7; D gene: NA; V gene: TRBV4-2; CDR3 protein: CASSQGIGLGMYYEQYF; CDR3 DNA: TGTGCCAGCAGCCAAGGGATCGGGCTAGGGATGTACTACGAGCAGTACTTC
clone size: many; J gene: TRBJ1-1; D gene: NA; V gene: TRBV28; CDR3 protein: CASSPPGQGPVAFF; CDR3 DNA: TGTGCCAGCAGCCCCCCCGGTCAGGGTCCGGTAGCTTTCTTT
clone size: NA; J gene: TRBJ1-4; D gene: TRBD1; V gene: TRBV30; CDR3 protein: CAWSTQGQRRNEKLFF; CDR3 DNA: TGTGCCTGGAGTACCCAGGGACAGCGAAGAAATGAAAAACTGTTTTTT
clone size: few; J gene: TRBJ2-3; D gene: TRBD2; V gene: TRBV27; CDR3 protein: CASSLVAGADTQYF; CDR3 DNA: TGTGCCAGCAGTTTGGTAGCGGGGGCAGATACGCAGTATTTT
clone size: many; J gene: TRBJ1-2; D gene: TRBD1; V gene: TRBV12-3/TRBV12-4; CDR3 protein: CASSLTGGYGYTF; CDR3 DNA: TGTGCCAGCAGCCTGACAGGGGGCTATGGCTACACCTTC
clone size: medium-sized; J gene: TRBJ2-5; D gene: NA; V gene: TRBV6-2/TRBV6-3; CDR3 protein: CASSWQANQETQYF; CDR3 DNA: TGTGCCAGCAGTTGGCAGGCGAACCAAGAGACCCAGTACTTC
clone size: few; J gene: TRBJ2-2; D gene: NA; V gene: TRBV7-3; CDR3 protein: CASSSGSFGELFF; CDR3 DNA: TGTGCCAGCAGCTCAGGGTCGTTCGGGGAGCTGTTTTTT
clone size: NA; J gene: TRBJ1-1; D gene: NA; V gene: TRBV9; CDR3 protein: CASTRAMNTEAFF; CDR3 DNA: TGTGCCAGCACCAGGGCCATGAACACTGAAGCTTTCTTT
clone size: many; J gene: TRBJ1-1; D gene: NA; V gene: TRBV18; CDR3 protein: CASSPRVVQNTEAFF; CDR3 DNA: TGTGCCAGCTCTCCCAGGGTCGTCCAAAACACTGAAGCTTTCTTT
clone size: NA; J gene: TRBJ2-2; D gene: NA; V gene: TRBV11-2; CDR3 protein: CASSPAVTEELFF; CDR3 DNA: TGTGCCAGCAGCCCCGCCGTCACCGAGGAGCTGTTTTTT
clone size: many; J gene: TRBJ1-4; D gene: NA; V gene: TRBV2; CDR3 protein: CASSEEGASYEKLFF; CDR3 DNA: TGTGCCAGCAGTGAAGAGGGCGCGTCTTATGAAAAACTGTTTTTT
clone size: NA; J gene: TRBJ1-3; D gene: NA; V gene: TRBV20-1; CDR3 protein: CSARDPSGNTIYF; CDR3 DNA: TGCAGTGCTAGAGATCCGTCTGGAAACACCATATATTTT
clone size: NA; J gene: TRBJ2-3; D gene: TRBD2; V gene: TRBV12-3/TRBV12-4; CDR3 protein: CASSLNSLAGADTQYF; CDR3 DNA: TGTGCCAGCAGTTTAAATAGCCTAGCGGGGGCAGATACGCAGTATTTT
clone size: NA; J gene: TRBJ1-5; D gene: TRBD1; V gene: TRBV5-1; CDR3 protein: CASSLDPGGFGQPQHF; CDR3 DNA: TGCGCCAGCAGCTTGGACCCAGGGGGGTTTGGCCAGCCCCAGCATTTT
clone size: many; J gene: TRBJ1-2; D gene: NA; V gene: TRBV28; CDR3 protein: CASSFRGNYGYTF; CDR3 DNA: TGTGCCAGCAGTTTCCGGGGGAACTATGGCTACACCTTC
clone size: few; J gene: TRBJ2-7; D gene: TRBD2; V gene: TRBV7-2; CDR3 protein: CASTSGAYEQYF; CDR3 DNA: TGTGCCAGCACTAGCGGGGCCTACGAGCAGTACTTC
clone size: NA; J gene: TRBJ2-5; D gene: NA; V gene: TRBV7-2; CDR3 protein: CASGSTISRGETQYF; CDR3 DNA: TGTGCCAGCGGCTCGACTATTTCCCGGGGAGAGACCCAGTACTTC
clone size: NA; J gene: TRBJ2-3; D gene: NA; V gene: TRBV4-3; CDR3 protein: CASSQGSPVADTQYF; CDR3 DNA: TGCGCCAGCAGCCAGGGCAGCCCAGTAGCAGATACGCAGTATTTT
clone size: many; J gene: TRBJ2-1; D gene: TRBD2; V gene: TRBV7-2; CDR3 protein: CASSFGRGGPGEQFF; CDR3 DNA: TGTGCCAGCAGCTTCGGACGGGGGGGCCCAGGTGAGCAGTTCTTC
clone size: NA; J gene: TRBJ1-4; D gene: NA; V gene: TRBV5-1; CDR3 protein: CASSPAGSNEKLFF; CDR3 DNA: TGCGCCAGCAGCCCGGCGGGCAGTAATGAAAAACTGTTTTTT
clone size: few; J gene: TRBJ2-2; D gene: NA; V gene: TRBV19; CDR3 protein: CASSRLREIVAGELFF; CDR3 DNA: TGTGCCAGTAGTAGATTAAGAGAAATAGTCGCCGGGGAGCTGTTTTTT
clone size: many; J gene: TRBJ1-1; D gene: NA; V gene: TRBV14; CDR3 protein: CASSQGLRFGAEAFF; CDR3 DNA: TGTGCCAGCAGCCAAGGTTTGCGCTTTGGCGCTGAAGCTTTCTTT
clone size: few; J gene: TRBJ1-2; D gene: NA; V gene: TRBV6-6; CDR3 protein: CASSPSGQGDYGYTF; CDR3 DNA: TGTGCCAGCAGTCCTTCGGGGCAGGGCGACTATGGCTACACCTTC
clone size: many; J gene: TRBJ2-5; D gene: TRBD1; V gene: TRBV4-2; CDR3 protein: CASSREGASQETQYF; CDR3 DNA: TGTGCCAGCAGCCGAGAGGGGGCATCGCAAGAGACCCAGTACTTC
clone size: many; J gene: TRBJ1-5; D gene: TRBD1; V gene: TRBV5-1; CDR3 protein: CASSSQGAGQPQHF; CDR3 DNA: TGCGCCAGCAGCTCACAGGGGGCTGGGCAGCCCCAGCATTTT
clone size: many; J gene: TRBJ2-3; D gene: NA; V gene: TRBV6-6; CDR3 protein: CASSYGLQDTQYF; CDR3 DNA: TGTGCCAGCAGTTACGGCCTCCAAGATACGCAGTATTTT
clone size: many; J gene: TRBJ1-1; D gene: NA; V gene: TRBV5-1; CDR3 protein: CASSFQGYNTEAFF; CDR3 DNA: TGCGCCAGCAGCTTTCAGGGTTACAACACTGAAGCTTTCTTT
clone size: few; J gene: TRBJ2-7; D gene: NA; V gene: TRBV11-2; CDR3 protein: CASSQGSMSSYEQYF; CDR3 DNA: TGTGCCAGCAGCCAGGGGAGTATGAGCTCCTACGAGCAGTACTTC
clone size: medium-sized; J gene: TRBJ1-2; D gene: NA; V gene: TRBV11-1; CDR3 protein: CASSYGRGAYSDGYTF; CDR3 DNA: TGTGCCAGCAGCTACGGACGGGGCGCTTATTCAGATGGCTACACCTTC
clone size: few; J gene: TRBJ2-3; D gene: NA; V gene: TRBV4-2; CDR3 protein: CASSQGGGADTQYF; CDR3 DNA: TGTGCCAGCAGCCAAGGGGGCGGGGCGGATACGCAGTATTTT
clone size: many; J gene: TRBJ2-7; D gene: TRBD2; V gene: TRBV20-1; CDR3 protein: CSARDTIAGAKYYEQYF; CDR3 DNA: TGCAGTGCTAGAGATACGATAGCGGGGGCGAAATACTACGAGCAGTACTTC
clone size: many; J gene: TRBJ2-6; D gene: NA; V gene: TRBV12-3/TRBV12-4; CDR3 protein: CASSLGGWANVLTF; CDR3 DNA: TGTGCCAGCAGTTTGGGGGGCTGGGCCAACGTCCTGACTTTC
clone size: many; J gene: TRBJ2-1; D gene: NA; V gene: TRBV11-1; CDR3 protein: CASSLNRGVHEQFF; CDR3 DNA: TGTGCCAGCAGCTTAAACCGCGGGGTGCATGAGCAGTTCTTC
clone size: many; J gene: TRBJ1-2; D gene: NA; V gene: TRBV3-1; CDR3 protein: CASSLQIGDSYTF; CDR3 DNA: TGTGCCAGCAGCCTACAAATAGGGGATAGCTACACCTTC
clone size: many; J gene: TRBJ1-2; D gene: NA; V gene: TRBV5-6; CDR3 protein: CASSPDTGQGYGYTF; CDR3 DNA: TGTGCCAGCAGCCCCGACACGGGGCAAGGGTATGGCTACACCTTC
clone size: many; J gene: TRBJ2-3; D gene: TRBD2; V gene: TRBV28; CDR3 protein: CASSRTSGGATDTQYF; CDR3 DNA: TGTGCCAGCAGCCGGACTAGCGGGGGGGCCACAGATACGCAGTATTTT
clone size: medium-sized; J gene: TRBJ1-5; D gene: NA; V gene: TRBV7-2; CDR3 protein: CASSLAVWGLSNQPQHF; CDR3 DNA: TGTGCCAGCAGCTTAGCGGTCTGGGGGCTTAGCAATCAGCCCCAGCATTTT
clone size: many; J gene: TRBJ2-1; D gene: TRBD1; V gene: TRBV5-6; CDR3 protein: CASSLAGQGYNEQFF; CDR3 DNA: TGTGCCAGCAGCTTGGCGGGACAGGGTTACAATGAGCAGTTCTTC
clone size: many; J gene: TRBJ1-1; D gene: NA; V gene: TRBV12-3/TRBV12-4; CDR3 protein: CASSLGLQKVDEAFF; CDR3 DNA: TGTGCCAGCAGTTTAGGCTTACAGAAAGTGGATGAAGCTTTCTTT
clone size: medium-sized; J gene: TRBJ1-5; D gene: NA; V gene: TRBV27; CDR3 protein: CASRQGYSNQPQHF; CDR3 DNA: TGTGCCAGCAGGCAGGGCTATAGCAATCAGCCCCAGCATTTT
clone size: NA; J gene: TRBJ2-2; D gene: TRBD1; V gene: TRBV3-1; CDR3 protein: CASSLDRATTGELFF; CDR3 DNA: TGTGCCAGCAGCTTAGACAGGGCAACCACCGGGGAGCTGTTTTTT
clone size: many; J gene: TRBJ2-3; D gene: TRBD2; V gene: TRBV5-1; CDR3 protein: CASRPPSGGGTDTQYF; CDR3 DNA: TGCGCCAGCCGTCCTCCCAGCGGGGGGGGCACAGATACGCAGTATTTT
clone size: NA; J gene: TRBJ2-1; D gene: NA; V gene: TRBV3-1; CDR3 protein: CASSRGEGRRYDHEQFF; CDR3 DNA: TGTGCCAGCAGCCGCGGAGAAGGGCGGCGGTACGACCATGAGCAGTTCTTC
clone size: many; J gene: TRBJ2-7; D gene: NA; V gene: TRBV4-2; CDR3 protein: CASSREVKGEQYF; CDR3 DNA: TGTGCCAGCAGCCGGGAGGTTAAGGGCGAGCAGTACTTC
clone size: many; J gene: TRBJ2-3; D gene: NA; V gene: TRBV5-4; CDR3 protein: CASSSSLDTDTQYF; CDR3 DNA: TGTGCCAGCAGCTCCTCTCTAGACACAGATACGCAGTATTTT
clone size: many; J gene: TRBJ1-4; D gene: NA; V gene: TRBV5-4; CDR3 protein: CASSRDGNLGEKLFF; CDR3 DNA: TGTGCCAGCAGCCGGGACGGGAACCTAGGGGAAAAACTGTTTTTT
clone size: many; J gene: TRBJ1-3; D gene: TRBD1; V gene: TRBV3-1; CDR3 protein: CASSRQTGTGNTIYF; CDR3 DNA: TGTGCCAGCAGCCGGCAGACAGGGACTGGAAACACCATATATTTT
clone size: medium-sized; J gene: TRBJ1-2; D gene: TRBD1; V gene: TRBV2; CDR3 protein: CASSETGTNYGYTF; CDR3 DNA: TGTGCCAGCAGTGAGACAGGGACTAACTATGGCTACACCTTC
clone size: many; J gene: TRBJ1-2; D gene: NA; V gene: TRBV2; CDR3 protein: CASILTRESGYTF; CDR3 DNA: TGTGCCAGCATACTTACCAGGGAGTCTGGCTACACCTTC
clone size: many; J gene: TRBJ2-2; D gene: TRBD1; V gene: TRBV5-1; CDR3 protein: CASSPTGAQWGGELFF; CDR3 DNA: TGCGCCAGCAGCCCTACAGGGGCCCAGTGGGGCGGGGAGCTGTTTTTT
clone size: many; J gene: TRBJ1-5; D gene: NA; V gene: TRBV12-3/TRBV12-4; CDR3 protein: CASSLSRLRNQPQHF; CDR3 DNA: TGTGCCAGCAGTTTATCACGGTTACGCAATCAGCCCCAGCATTTT
clone size: many; J gene: TRBJ1-1; D gene: NA; V gene: TRBV14; CDR3 protein: CASSPQVDTEAFF; CDR3 DNA: TGTGCCAGCAGCCCTCAGGTGGACACTGAAGCTTTCTTT